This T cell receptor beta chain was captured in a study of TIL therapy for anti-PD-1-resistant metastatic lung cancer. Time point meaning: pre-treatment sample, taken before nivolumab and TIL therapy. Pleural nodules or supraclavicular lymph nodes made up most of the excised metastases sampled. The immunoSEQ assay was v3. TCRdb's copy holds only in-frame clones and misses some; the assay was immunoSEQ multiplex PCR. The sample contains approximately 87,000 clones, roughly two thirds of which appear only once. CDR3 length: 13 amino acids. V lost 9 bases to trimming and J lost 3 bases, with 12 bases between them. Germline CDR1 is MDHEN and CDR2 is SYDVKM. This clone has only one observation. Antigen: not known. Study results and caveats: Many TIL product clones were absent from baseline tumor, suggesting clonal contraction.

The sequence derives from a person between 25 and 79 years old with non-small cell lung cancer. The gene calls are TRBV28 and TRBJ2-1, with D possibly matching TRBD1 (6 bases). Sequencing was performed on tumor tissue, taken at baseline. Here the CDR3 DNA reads TGTGCCAGTAACGGACAGTTCTACAATGAGCAGTTCTTC. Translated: CASNGQFYNEQFF.